This TCR beta chain was obtained from a study of blood T cells in healthy people across ages. A J-beta primer mix and a sample-barcoded 5' primer were used in a second PCR of about 6 to 12 cycles. Each CDR3 protein gets one entry after TCRdb re-called the 5' RACE reads with MiXCR. The sample shows roughly 1,800,000 distinct CDR3 sequences, about 50% of them seen only once. The origin of this receptor is a woman aged 40 to 50 in good health. The sample comprised blood.

In DNA form, the CDR3 reads TGCGCCAGCAGCTATACAGGGGGCGTAAACACCGGGGAGCTGTTTTTT. Protein sequence: CASSYTGGVNTGELFF. The chain carries TRBV4-1 and TRBJ2-2; 9 nucleotides match TRBD1. The CDR3 has 16 residues. Trimming removed 5 bases from V and 2 bases from J; junction bases left unmatched: 6. Germline-derived CDR1 and CDR2 are MGHRA and YSYEKL.